This T cell receptor beta chain originates from a study of T cell responses to AZD1222 COVID-19 vaccine. Only in-frame clones appear in the TCRdb table, and some are missing; sequencing was by immunoSEQ multiplex PCR. The sample lists about 160,000 clones; around 89% were seen once. Overall study findings and caveats: Only a handful of AZD1222 recipients were seropositive at baseline. Clonal diversity may have been underestimated, and the donors were mostly white British, with more females than males.

Details on this clone: Antigen specificity is unknown.

The origin of this receptor is an adult in good health. The specimen comprised peripheral blood, sampled on day 0 of AZD1222 vaccination.

Here the CDR3 reads CSVDRENEQFF. The DNA for the CDR3 is TGCAGCGTTGACAGGGAGAATGAGCAGTTCTTC. J is TRBJ2-1 and V is TRBV29-1; D assignment may be TRBD1 or TRBD2 (5 bases each). The CDR3 covers 11 residues. Germline V gene sequence: CDR1 SQVTM, CDR2 ANQGSEA. Trimming pared 3 bases from V and 7 bases from J, leaving 7 bases between.